The 27 T cell receptor beta chains given below trace back to one sample, sequenced in a study of blood T cells in healthy people across ages. The authors ran a second PCR of roughly 7 to 11 cycles using a sample-barcoded 5' primer and a J-beta primer mix. TCRdb analysed the 5' RACE reads with MiXCR anew, one entry per CDR3 protein. The table shows about 540,000 distinct CDR3 sequences, with under 30% occurring only once. The same sample was also used in a study of T cells of mothers and their children.

The source material was blood. The receptor set was obtained from a boy between 5 and 17 years old in good health.

V gene TRBV7-8 combines with J gene TRBJ2-5; D might be TRBD1 or TRBD2, each matching 5 bases. V lost 3 bases and J lost 1, with 24 bases in between. This CDR3 contains 19 residues. In germline, CDR1 is SGHVS, CDR2 FQNEAQ. The CDR3: CASSLGQWGIPYPQETQYF. The CDR3 DNA reads as TGTGCCAGCAGCTTGGGGCAGTGGGGGATTCCCTACCCCCAAGAGACCCAGTACTTC.

This clonotype turned up a few times. The genes are TRBV5-5 and TRBJ1-2; no firm D call. The CDR3 length is 14 residues. Trimming removed 0 bases from V and 4 bases from J, with 10 bases in between. Germline values: CDR1 SGHKS, CDR2 YYEKEE (reference sequence). This CDR3 reads CASSLGAESYGYTF. The CDR3 nucleotides read TGTGCCAGCAGCTTGGGGGCAGAGAGCTATGGCTACACCTTC.

The sample holds a few counts of this clonotype. The chain joins TRBV21-1 to TRBJ1-5. TRBV21-1 is a pseudogene. The CDR3 totals 19 residues. The CDR3 protein is CASSKGDGEGENSNQPQHF. DNA of the CDR3: TGTGCCAGCAGCAAGGGAGACGGAGAGGGAGAGAATAGCAATCAGCCCCAGCATTTT.

V gene TRBV6-5 combines with J gene TRBJ2-1; TRBD2 agrees at 9 bases. Germline loops: CDR1 MNHEY, CDR2 SVGAGI. This CDR3 comprises 15 residues. J lost 6 bases, V lost 0 bases, and 3 bases had no gene match. The CDR3 loop is CASSYSLAGSNEQFF. CDR3 nucleotides: TGTGCCAGCAGTTACTCTCTAGCGGGGAGCAATGAGCAGTTCTTC.

The chain joins TRBV6-2 or TRBV6-3 to TRBJ2-5; weak D call: TRBD1 (5 bases). The CDR3 is made up of 13 amino acids. The V end was cut by 6 bases, the J end by 3 bases, with 11 bases between. CDR1 and CDR2 (germline): MNHEY, SVGEGT. The CDR3 sequence is CASRITGEETQYF. The CDR3 nucleotides are TGTGCCAGCAGGATCACAGGAGAAGAGACCCAGTACTTC.

About this clonotype itself: A junction end diverges from the germline sequence, so it may reflect a read error. The chain couples TRBV11-3 to TRBJ1-1; D ambiguous. CDR1 and CDR2 from the germline V gene are SGHNT and YENEEA. This CDR3 has 13 amino acids. For the CDR3, the DNA is TGTGCCAGCAACTTACCCGCAGGTGCTGAAGCTTTCTTT. This translates into CASNLPAGAEAFF.

CDR3 region: CASSEGQLTNTGELFF. As DNA, the CDR3 is TGTGCCAGCAGTGAGGGACAGCTTACGAACACCGGGGAGCTGTTTTTT. The V gene is TRBV2, the J gene TRBJ2-2, with 7 bases lining up with TRBD1. V was pared by 3 bases and J by 0 bases, with 4 bases of the junction left unmatched. The CDR3 extends over 16 amino acids. The germline CDR1 and CDR2 sequences are SNHLY and FYNNEI.

This clonotype has more than one count but fewer than ten. The genes are TRBV4-3 and TRBJ1-1, with unresolved D. Per the germline V gene, CDR1 is LGHNA and CDR2 is YSLEER. This CDR3 region has 14 residues. V lost 6 bases and J lost 0, with 11 bases in between. This CDR3 reads CASSPMTLNTEAFF. DNA of the CDR3: TGCGCCAGCAGTCCTATGACACTGAACACTGAAGCTTTCTTT.

This clonotype was recorded at least ten times. The chain combines TRBV7-3 with TRBJ2-7, with TRBD1 matching over 9 bases. The CDR3 length is 13 residues. V lost 5 bases to trimming and J lost 6 bases; unmatched junction nucleotides: 5. The germline CDR1 and CDR2 sequences are SGHTA and FQGTGA. For the CDR3, the DNA is TGTGCCAGCAGCCTACAGGGGGCTTCCGAGCAGTACTTC. Its protein product is CASSLQGASEQYF.

This clonotype was seen more than once but under ten times. V gene TRBV6-5 combines with J gene TRBJ2-6; no reliable D call. This CDR3 spans 15 amino acids. Germline V CDR1 and CDR2: MNHEY, SVGAGI. V dropped 4 bases and J dropped 0 bases, with 7 bases sitting between them. The CDR3 loop is CASSSGDSGANVLTF. In DNA, the CDR3 is TGTGCCAGCAGTTCCGGAGACTCTGGGGCCAACGTCCTGACTTTC.

CDR3 in DNA: TGTGCCAGCAGCCCCCTGAGCGGGAGGGATTTAGGCGAGCAGTACTTC. It translates to CASSPLSGRDLGEQYF. The J gene is TRBJ2-1, the V gene TRBV14, with 10 bases that match TRBD2. Judging by the DNA end, TRBJ2-7 fits better; the J call may be wrong. Germline values: CDR1 SGHDN, CDR2 FVKESK. The CDR3 length is 16 residues.

This clonotype has ten or more counts. This chain uses TRBV7-2 with TRBJ2-7, with 7 nucleotides matching TRBD1. This CDR3 region has 12 residues. Germline loops: CDR1 SGHTA, CDR2 FQGNSA. J lost 6 bases, V lost 2 bases, and 1 base had no gene match. The DNA of the CDR3 is TGTGCCAGCAGCTTAACAGGGGTCGAGCAGTACTTC. It is translated as CASSLTGVEQYF.

This chain joins TRBV7-2 and TRBJ2-1; a possible D gene is TRBD1 (6 bases). The V end was cut by 5 bases, the J end by 3 bases, with 20 bases between. The germline gives CDR1 SGHTA, CDR2 FQGNSA. This CDR3 contains 17 residues. CDR3 in amino acids: CASSLPSRQVVYNEQFF. The CDR3 DNA is TGTGCCAGCAGCCTCCCCTCCCGACAGGTAGTCTACAATGAGCAGTTCTTC.

This clonotype was observed many times. The genes are TRBV28 and TRBJ2-1; 8 positions agree with TRBD1. Germline values: CDR1 MDHEN, CDR2 SYDVKM. V gave up 6 bases and J gave up 0 bases; unmatched junction bases: 7. The CDR3 runs 16 residues. CDR3 nucleotides: TGTGCCAGCAGCCTCGACAGGGGACTCTCCTACAATGAGCAGTTCTTC. It specifies CASSLDRGLSYNEQFF.

In its sample, this clonotype was seen once. The chain uses TRBV10-3 and TRBJ2-5; D may be TRBD1 (6 bases). Germline V lookup: CDR1 ENHRY, CDR2 SYGVKD. The CDR3 sequence is 12 residues long. V was pared by 8 bases and J by 5 bases, with 12 bases between. The CDR3 here is CAIGQGWETQYF. The CDR3 DNA reads TGTGCCATCGGTCAGGGGTGGGAGACCCAGTACTTC.

The chain is built from TRBV6-5 and TRBJ2-5; no firm D call. The CDR3 consists of 14 residues. The germline V gene encodes CDR1 MNHEY and CDR2 SVGAGI. Trimming took off 4 bases at V and 4 bases at J, with 13 bases between the two ends. CDR3 protein: CASSSRTVRETQYF. CDR3 DNA: TGTGCCAGCAGTTCCCGGACGGTGCGAGAGACCCAGTACTTC.

The chain links TRBV9 to TRBJ2-4, with D perhaps matching TRBD1 (5 bases). The CDR3 spans 18 residues. Trimming took off 3 bases at V and 0 bases at J, with 19 bases between the two ends. Germline lookup yields CDR1 SGDLS and CDR2 YYNGEE. The DNA for the CDR3 is TGTGCCAGCAGCGGACTGATAGGGCACAGGCTAGCCAAAAACATTCAGTACTTC. It encodes CASSGLIGHRLAKNIQYF.

The genes are TRBV5-4 and TRBJ2-4; 9 nucleotides match TRBD2. Germline CDR1 is SGHNT and CDR2 is YYREEE (reference sequence). The CDR3 is 15 residues long. Trimming at V came to 4 bases and at J to 5 bases, leaving 7 bases not matched to a gene. The CDR3 region has the DNA TGTGCCAGCAGCCCGGCGGGGGGGGACCAAAACATTCAGTACTTC. It specifies CASSPAGGDQNIQYF.

This clonotype appeared a few times. The rearrangement links TRBV29-1 to TRBJ2-1, with 10 bases identical to TRBD2. The J segment lost 4 bases and the V segment lost 3 bases, leaving 3 bases of the junction unmatched. This CDR3 has 14 amino acids. CDR1 is SQVTM, CDR2 ANQGSEA, per germline. In DNA, the CDR3 is TGCAGCGTTGATCCTAGCGGGGGTTACAATGAGCAGTTCTTC. Translating it yields CSVDPSGGYNEQFF.

The rearrangement links TRBV29-1 to TRBJ1-2; D unresolved. Germline values: CDR1 SQVTM, CDR2 ANQGSEA. Trimming pared 2 bases from V and 10 bases from J, leaving 14 bases between. The CDR3 runs 12 residues. CDR3 sequence (DNA): TGCAGCGTTGAACCAGACGAGGTGAACTACACCTTC. Its translation is CSVEPDEVNYTF.

This clonotype has just one count. The chain carries TRBV12-3 or TRBV12-4 and TRBJ1-1, with a possible D match to TRBD1 (5 bases). CDR3 length equals 15 residues. Trimming took off 7 bases at V and 11 bases at J, with 26 bases between the two ends. The CDR3 DNA is TGTGCCAGCACCTTAGGACCCCAATGGGGGTTCGGTGCTTTCTTT. Amino acid sequence: CASTLGPQWGFGAFF.

This chain joins TRBV9 and TRBJ2-5; D is possibly TRBD1 or TRBD2 (5 bases each). This CDR3 is 15 amino acids long. The ends were cut back, 0 bases at V and 5 bases at J, with 14 bases in the middle. Germline V CDR1 and CDR2: SGDLS, YYNGEE. The CDR3 sequence is CASSVAGRTGETQYF. The CDR3 DNA reads as TGTGCCAGCAGCGTAGCAGGGCGAACGGGGGAGACCCAGTACTTC.

This chain connects TRBV4-2 to TRBJ1-2; D is possibly TRBD1 (6 bases). Trimming removed 4 bases at V and 6 bases at J, with 24 bases between. CDR1 is LGHNA and CDR2 is YNFKEQ in the germline V gene. This CDR3 is 17 amino acids long. The CDR3 DNA reads as TGTGCCAGCAGCCCTATCCTGGGGGCTGATCGGGGGGATGGCTACACCTTC. Protein: CASSPILGADRGDGYTF.

In this sample, this clonotype turned up a few times. The CDR3 reads CAISGTSGDTGELFF. The CDR3 DNA reads TGTGCCATCAGCGGGACTAGCGGCGACACCGGGGAGCTGTTTTTT. The rearrangement links TRBV10-3 to TRBJ2-2; 11 positions agree with TRBD2. The CDR3 sequence is 15 residues long. Unmatched junction bases numbered 3, after V lost 6 bases and J lost 3 bases. The V gene's germline CDR1 is ENHRY and CDR2 SYGVKD.

This clonotype was found a few times. CDR3 residues: CASSGPLLQYF. The CDR3 nucleotides read TGTGCCAGCAGTGGCCCATTATTACAGTACTTC. The chain has TRBV2 and TRBJ2-7; D not certain. There are 11 residues in the CDR3. In germline, CDR1 is SNHLY, CDR2 FYNNEI. V lost 4 bases and J 10 bases, leaving 11 bases between the germline ends.

This clonotype was found a few times. At one boundary the junction diverges from the germline segment, which might be a read error. The chain joins TRBV19 to TRBJ2-5; D ambiguous. The J call may be faulty, since TRBJ2-1 better matches the DNA end. This CDR3 contains 11 residues. The germline CDR1 and CDR2 sequences are LNHDA and SQIVND (reference sequence). This CDR3 reads CAGSFVNEQFF. CDR3 sequence (DNA): TGTGCCGGTAGTTTCGTCAATGAGCAGTTCTTC.

Details on this clonotype: At one boundary the junction diverges from the germline segment, which might be a read error. The rearrangement uses TRBV27 and TRBJ1-3, with D possibly being TRBD1 (5 bases). Germline V gene sequence: CDR1 MNHEY, CDR2 SMNVEV (reference sequence). The CDR3 runs 13 residues. The CDR3 DNA sequence: TGTGCCAGCAGTACAGGAGATGGAAGCACCATATATTTT. Its protein is CASSTGDGSTIYF.